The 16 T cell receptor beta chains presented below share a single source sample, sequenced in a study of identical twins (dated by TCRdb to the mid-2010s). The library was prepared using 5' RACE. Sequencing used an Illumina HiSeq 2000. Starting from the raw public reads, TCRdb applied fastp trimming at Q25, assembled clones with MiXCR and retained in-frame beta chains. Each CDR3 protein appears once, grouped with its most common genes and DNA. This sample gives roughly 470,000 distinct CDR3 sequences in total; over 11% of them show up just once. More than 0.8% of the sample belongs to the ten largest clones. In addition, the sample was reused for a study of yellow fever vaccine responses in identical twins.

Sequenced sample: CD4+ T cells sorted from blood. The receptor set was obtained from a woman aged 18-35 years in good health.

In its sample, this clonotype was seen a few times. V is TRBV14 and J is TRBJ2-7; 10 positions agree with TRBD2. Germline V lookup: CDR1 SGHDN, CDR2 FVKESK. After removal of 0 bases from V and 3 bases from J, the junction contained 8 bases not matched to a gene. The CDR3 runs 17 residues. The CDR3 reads CASSQERIAGGFYEQYF. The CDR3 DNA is TGTGCCAGCAGCCAAGAAAGAATAGCGGGGGGCTTCTACGAGCAGTACTTC. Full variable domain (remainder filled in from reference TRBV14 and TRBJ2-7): EAGVTQFPSHSVIEKGQTVTLRCDPISGHDNLYWYRRVMGKEIKFLLHFVKESKQDESGMPNNRFLAERTGGTYSTLKVQPAELEDSGVYFCASSQERIAGGFYEQYFGPGTRLTVT.

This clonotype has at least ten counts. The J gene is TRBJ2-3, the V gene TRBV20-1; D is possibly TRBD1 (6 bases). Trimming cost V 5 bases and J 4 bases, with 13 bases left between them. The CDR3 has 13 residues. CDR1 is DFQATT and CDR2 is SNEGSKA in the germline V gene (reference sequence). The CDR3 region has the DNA TGCAGTGCTCACCGGGCAGGGGCAGATACGCAGTATTTT. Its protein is CSAHRAGADTQYF.

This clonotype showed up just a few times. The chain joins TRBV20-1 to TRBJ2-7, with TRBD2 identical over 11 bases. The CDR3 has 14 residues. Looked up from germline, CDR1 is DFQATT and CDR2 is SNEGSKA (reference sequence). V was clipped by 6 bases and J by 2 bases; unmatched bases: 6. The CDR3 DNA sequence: TGCAGTGCCCATAGCGGGAGGGCCCCCTACGAGCAGTACTTC. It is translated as CSAHSGRAPYEQYF.

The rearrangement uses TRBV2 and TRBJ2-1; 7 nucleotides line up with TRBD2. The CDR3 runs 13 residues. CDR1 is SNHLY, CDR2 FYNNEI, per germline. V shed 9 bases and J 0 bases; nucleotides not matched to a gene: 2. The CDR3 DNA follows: TGTGCCAGTACTAGCGACTCCTACAATGAGCAGTTCTTC. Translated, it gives CASTSDSYNEQFF.

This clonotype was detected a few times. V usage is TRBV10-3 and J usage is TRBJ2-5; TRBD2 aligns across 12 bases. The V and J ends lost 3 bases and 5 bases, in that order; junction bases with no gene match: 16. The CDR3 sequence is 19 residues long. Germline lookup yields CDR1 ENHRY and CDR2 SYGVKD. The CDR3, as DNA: TGTGCCATCAGTGAAAGGCTAGCGGGAGGGCCGGGTTATTCCGAGACCCAGTACTTC. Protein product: CAISERLAGGPGYSETQYF.

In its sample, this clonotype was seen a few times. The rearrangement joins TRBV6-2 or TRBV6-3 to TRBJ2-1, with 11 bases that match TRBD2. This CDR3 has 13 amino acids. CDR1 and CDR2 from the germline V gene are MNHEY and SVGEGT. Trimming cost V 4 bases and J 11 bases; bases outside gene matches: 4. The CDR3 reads CASSLVAGGKQFF. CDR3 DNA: TGTGCCAGCAGTTTAGTAGCGGGAGGGAAGCAGTTCTTC.

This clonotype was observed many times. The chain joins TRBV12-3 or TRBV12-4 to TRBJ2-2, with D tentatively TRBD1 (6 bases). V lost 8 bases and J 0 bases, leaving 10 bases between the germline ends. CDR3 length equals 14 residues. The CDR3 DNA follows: TGTGCCAGCGCCAGGGGACCGAACACCGGGGAGCTGTTTTTT. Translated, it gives CASARGPNTGELFF.

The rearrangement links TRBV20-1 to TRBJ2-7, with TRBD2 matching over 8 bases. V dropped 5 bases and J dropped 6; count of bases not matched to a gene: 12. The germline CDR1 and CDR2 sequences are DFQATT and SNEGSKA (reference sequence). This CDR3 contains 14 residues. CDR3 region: CSAVNSGASGEQYF. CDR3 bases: TGCAGTGCTGTTAATAGCGGGGCAAGCGGCGAGCAGTACTTC.

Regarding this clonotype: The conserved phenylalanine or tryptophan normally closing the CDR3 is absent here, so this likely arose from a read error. CDR3 bases: TGTGCCAGCAGTCCCCCAGGTTACGACGAGCAGTACCTC. Amino acid sequence: CASSPPGYDEQYL. The V call is TRBV7-2, the J call TRBJ2-7, with unresolved D. The CDR3 is made up of 13 amino acids. Germline assignment: CDR1 SGHTA and CDR2 FQGNSA. V was cut by 6 bases and J by 5 bases, with 14 bases left in between.

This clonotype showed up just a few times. As DNA, the CDR3 is TGCGCCAGCAGCAAAGGGACTAGCGGGGGGGCAGATACGCAGTATTTT. This gives the protein CASSKGTSGGADTQYF. This chain uses TRBV5-1 with TRBJ2-3; 16 bases map to TRBD2. The CDR3 is made up of 16 amino acids. V trimming: 4 bases; J trimming: 4 bases; junction bases outside the gene matches: 3. Per the germline V gene, CDR1 is SGHRS and CDR2 is YFSETQ.

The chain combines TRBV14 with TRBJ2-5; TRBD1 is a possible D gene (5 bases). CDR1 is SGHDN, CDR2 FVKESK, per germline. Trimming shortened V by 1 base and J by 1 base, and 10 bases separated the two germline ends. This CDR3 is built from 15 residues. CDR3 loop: CASSQGQSVQETQYF. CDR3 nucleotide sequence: TGTGCCAGCAGCCAAGGACAGTCGGTCCAAGAGACCCAGTACTTC.

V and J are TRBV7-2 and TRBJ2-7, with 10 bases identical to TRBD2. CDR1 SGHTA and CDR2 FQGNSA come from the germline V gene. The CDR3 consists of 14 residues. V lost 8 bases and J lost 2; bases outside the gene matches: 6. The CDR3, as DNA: TGTGCCAGCGGCCAGCGGGGGGGCCCCTACGAGCAGTACTTC. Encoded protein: CASGQRGGPYEQYF.

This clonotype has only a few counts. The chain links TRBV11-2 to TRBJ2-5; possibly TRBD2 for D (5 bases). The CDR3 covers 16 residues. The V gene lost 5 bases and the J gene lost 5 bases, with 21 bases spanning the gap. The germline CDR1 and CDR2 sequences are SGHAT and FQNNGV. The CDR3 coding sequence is TGTGCCAGCAGCCTAGGCCTAGCCCAGAACCGGGAGACCCAGTACTTC. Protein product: CASSLGLAQNRETQYF.

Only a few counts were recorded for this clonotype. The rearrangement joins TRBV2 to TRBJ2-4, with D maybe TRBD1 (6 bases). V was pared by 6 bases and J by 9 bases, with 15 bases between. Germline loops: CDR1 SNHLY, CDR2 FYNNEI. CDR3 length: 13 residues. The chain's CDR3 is CASRDSSLAIQYF. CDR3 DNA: TGTGCCAGCAGGGACAGCTCGTTGGCCATTCAGTACTTC.

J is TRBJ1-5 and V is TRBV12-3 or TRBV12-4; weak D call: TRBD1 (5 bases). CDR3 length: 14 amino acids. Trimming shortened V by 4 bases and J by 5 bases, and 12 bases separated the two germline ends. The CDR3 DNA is TGTGCCAGCAGTTCGACAGCGACCTATCAGCCCCAGCATTTT. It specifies CASSSTATYQPQHF.

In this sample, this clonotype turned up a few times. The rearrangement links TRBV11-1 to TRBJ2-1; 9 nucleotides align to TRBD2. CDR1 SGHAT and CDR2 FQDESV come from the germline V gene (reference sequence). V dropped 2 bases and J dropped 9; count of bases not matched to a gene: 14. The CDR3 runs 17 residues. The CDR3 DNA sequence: TGTGCCAGCAGCTTACTCCCCAGCGGGGGGCTAGGGGCTGAGCAGTTCTTC. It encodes CASSLLPSGGLGAEQFF.